This T cell receptor (beta chain) was found in a study of OX40 agonist ivuxolimab in advanced cancers. Study-level results: Some nonresponders also had low normalized T-cell clonal expansion.

The assay was immunoSEQ multiplex PCR, and TCRdb's table has in-frame clones only and misses some. The profile shows tens of thousands of clones, about 90% of them singletons. The length of the CDR3 is 15 residues. V shed 6 bases and J shed 2 bases, with 14 bases lying between them. Germline CDR1 reads LNHDA; CDR2 reads SQIVND (reference sequence). Note on this clone: The antigen is unknown.

The clonotype originates from an adult with an advanced solid tumor such as melanoma, head and neck, liver or kidney cancer. Sequenced here: CD4+ or CD8+ T cells sorted from blood, sampled in a trial of the OX40 agonist ivuxolimab. This chain uses TRBV19 with TRBJ1-5; D unresolved. The CDR3 sequence is CASSFVGSGNQPQHF. CDR3 nucleotide sequence: TGTGCCAGTAGCTTTGTGGGGTCGGGCAATCAGCCCCAGCATTTT. The variable domain in full, with the rest retrieved from reference TRBV19 and TRBJ1-5, is DGGITQSPKYLFRKEGQNVTLSCEQNLNHDAMYWYRQDPGQGLRLIYYSQIVNDFQKGDIAEGYSVSREKKESFPLTVTSAQKNPTAFYLCASSFVGSGNQPQHFGDGTRLSIL.